This passage covers 18 T cell receptor beta chains from one sample sequenced in a study of beta chain features in type 1 diabetes. Reverse transcription of all isolated RNA meant that expressed TCRB transcripts were sequenced. TCRdb's copy holds only in-frame clones and misses some; the assay was immunoSEQ multiplex PCR. The sample lists roughly 450,000 clones, roughly 10% occurring once. Sequencing used naive CD4+ T cells from blood. The receptors originated from a young woman in good health.

The rearrangement uses TRBV11-3 and TRBJ2-7, with unresolved D. The CDR3 is 13 residues long. Germline V gives CDR1 SGHNT, CDR2 YENEEA. Trimming stripped 4 bases from V and 6 bases from J, with 13 bases between. Here the CDR3 DNA reads TGTGCCAGCAGCTCAGGCCAGCTCTCCGAGCAGTACTTC. It yields the protein CASSSGQLSEQYF. The whole variable domain, filled in from reference TRBV11-3 and TRBJ2-7, reads EAGVVQSPRYKIIEKKQPVAFWCNPISGHNTLYWYLQNLGQGPELLIRYENEEAVDDSQLPKDRFSAERLKGVDSTLKIQPAELGDSAVYLCASSSGQLSEQYFGPGTRLTVT.

This rearrangement joins TRBV7-2 to TRBJ2-1; 9 nucleotides align to TRBD2. The CDR3 is 16 amino acids. Germline CDR1 SGHTA, CDR2 FQGNSA. V lost 1 base and J lost 3; bases outside the gene matches: 4. CDR3 amino acids: CASSLVSGSIYNEQFF. As DNA, the CDR3 is TGTGCCAGCAGCTTAGTTAGCGGGAGTATCTACAATGAGCAGTTCTTC.

CDR3 in DNA: TGTGCCAGCAGCGTAGCGCTGGCTAGTACCGACAATGAGCAGTTCTTC. Translated: CASSVALASTDNEQFF. The V and J genes are TRBV9 and TRBJ2-1; no reliable D call. Germline assignment: CDR1 SGDLS and CDR2 YYNGEE. This CDR3 is 16 amino acids long. Trimming left V 0 bases short and J 5 bases short, with 15 bases between.

The chain uses TRBV14 and TRBJ1-3; D is unclear. CDR3 length: 14 amino acids. The ends were cut back, 6 bases at V and 0 bases at J, with 9 bases in the middle. Germline assignment: CDR1 SGHDN and CDR2 FVKESK. CDR3 amino acids: CASRHFNSGNTIYF. The CDR3 DNA reads TGTGCCAGCAGACATTTTAACTCTGGAAACACCATATATTTT.

This clone was seen a few times. The chain carries TRBV7-9 and TRBJ2-1; D may be TRBD1 or TRBD2 (6 bases each). The CDR3 is 16 residues long. Germline lookup yields CDR1 SEHNR and CDR2 FQNEAQ (reference sequence). V lost 5 bases to trimming and J lost 6 bases, with 20 bases between them. DNA for the CDR3: TGTGCCAGCAGCCTGAGGTACGGGGGACAAGGCAATGAGCAGTTCTTC. The encoded protein is CASSLRYGGQGNEQFF.

The gene calls are TRBV28 and TRBJ2-7; tentatively, D is TRBD1 or TRBD2 (6 bases each). V shed 7 bases and J shed 4 bases, with 11 bases lying between them. This CDR3 is 12 amino acids long. The germline V gene encodes CDR1 MDHEN and CDR2 SYDVKM. In DNA form, the CDR3 reads TGTGCCAGCAAGGGGGGCGCGTACGAGCAGTACGTC. Its protein is CASKGGAYEQYV.

This clone was picked up a small number of times. The junction departs from germline at one end; a sequencing error may be responsible. The gene calls are TRBV7-7 and TRBJ2-6, with a tentative D call TRBD2 (5 bases). The CDR3 runs 15 residues. Looked up from germline, CDR1 is SSHAT and CDR2 is FNYEAQ (reference sequence). CDR3 in DNA: TGTGCTAGCAGCCCGAGGGTCTCTGGGGCCAACGTCCTGACTTTC. Protein: CASSPRVSGANVLTF.

The V call is TRBV18, the J call TRBJ2-7, with 8 positions matching TRBD2. The CDR3 is 15 amino acids. Germline lookup yields CDR1 KGHSH and CDR2 LQKENI. Losses at the gene ends were 2 bases for V and 7 bases for J; bases not matched to a gene: 10. The CDR3 DNA reads TGTGCCAGCTCACCAATGCAGGGACTAGTCTTTGAGCAGTACTTC. Its protein is CASSPMQGLVFEQYF.

This chain connects TRBV4-3 to TRBJ2-1; 10 nucleotides line up with TRBD1. The ends lost 4 bases at V and 6 bases at J; junction bases unmatched: 6. CDR1 is LGHNA, CDR2 YSLEER, per germline. The CDR3 runs to 15 residues. This CDR3 reads CASSRAGQGPNEQFF. CDR3 sequence (DNA): TGCGCCAGCAGCCGAGCGGGACAGGGGCCCAATGAGCAGTTCTTC.

The chain is built from TRBV7-9 and TRBJ2-7; possible D gene TRBD2, 6 bases. This CDR3 is built from 14 residues. V dropped 0 bases and J dropped 5 bases, with 11 bases sitting between them. Per the germline V gene, CDR1 is SEHNR and CDR2 is FQNEAQ (reference sequence). The chain's CDR3 is CASSLAGGRHEQYF. Here the CDR3 DNA reads TGTGCCAGCAGCTTAGCGGGAGGTCGCCACGAGCAGTACTTC.

This clone was seen more than once but under ten times. The V and J genes are TRBV13 and TRBJ1-5; perhaps TRBD1 as D (6 bases). CDR1 is PRHDT and CDR2 is FYEKMQ in the germline V gene (reference sequence). This CDR3 comprises 13 residues. The V gene lost 5 bases and the J gene lost 6 bases, with 11 bases spanning the gap. The CDR3 sequence is CASSAQGRQPQHF. CDR3 DNA sequence: TGTGCCAGCAGCGCACAGGGACGTCAGCCCCAGCATTTT.

In this sample, this clone turned up a few times. Other DNA sequences in this sample translate to the same CDR3. This chain joins TRBV18 and TRBJ2-3; 9 bases agree with TRBD1. V was pared by 3 bases and J by 0 bases, with 1 base of the junction left unmatched. Germline V gives CDR1 KGHSH, CDR2 LQKENI. This CDR3 region has 15 residues. The chain's CDR3 is CASSPGTGSTDTQYF. Here the CDR3 DNA reads TGTGCCAGCTCACCGGGGACAGGGAGCACAGATACGCAGTATTTT.

This clone showed up just a few times. The gene calls are TRBV5-6 and TRBJ2-1; D tentatively fits TRBD1 or TRBD2 (5 bases each). The CDR3 is made up of 16 amino acids. Trimming removed 4 bases from V and 2 bases from J, with 16 bases in between. Germline loops: CDR1 SGHDT, CDR2 YYEEEE. The CDR3 spells CASSTDHGAPYNEQFF. CDR3 DNA sequence: TGTGCCAGCAGCACTGACCACGGGGCGCCCTACAATGAGCAGTTCTTC.

Here the CDR3 DNA reads TGTGCCAGCAGCCCGTTGGGTGAAGCTTTCTTT. Protein: CASSPLGEAFF. The rearrangement joins TRBV7-9 to TRBJ1-1; D is undetermined. The CDR3 has 11 residues. Germline CDR1 reads SEHNR; CDR2 reads FQNEAQ (reference sequence). Trimming took off 5 bases at V and 7 bases at J, with 8 bases between the two ends.

CDR3 DNA: TGTGCCAGCAGTTACTCCGCTCGGACCGCTGGAAACACCATATATTTT. It yields the protein CASSYSARTAGNTIYF. This chain joins TRBV6-6 and TRBJ1-3; no definite D call. There are 16 residues in the CDR3. Trimming removed 0 bases from V and 2 bases from J, with 11 bases in between. Per the germline V gene, CDR1 is MNHNY and CDR2 is SVGAGI (reference sequence).

The rearrangement joins TRBV7-2 to TRBJ2-6; D call uncertain. V was pared by 6 bases and J by 7 bases, with 22 bases between. CDR1 and CDR2 (germline): SGHTA, FQGNSA. This CDR3 region has 17 residues. The CDR3 loop reads CASSYDSLRIGANVLTF. The CDR3 coding sequence is TGTGCCAGCAGTTACGATAGCCTCCGAATCGGAGCCAACGTCCTGACTTTC.

In its sample, this clone was seen a few times. This sequence joins TRBV9 and TRBJ2-1, with TRBD2 identical over 9 bases. The CDR3 loop spans 17 amino acids. V lost 0 bases, J lost 3 bases, and 7 bases stayed unmatched. CDR1 SGDLS and CDR2 YYNGEE come from the germline V gene. CDR3 coding DNA: TGTGCCAGCAGCGTAGTGGGTGCGACTAGCGGCTACAATGAGCAGTTCTTC. It encodes CASSVVGATSGYNEQFF.

The chain carries TRBV7-2 and TRBJ2-1, with D maybe TRBD2 (7 bases). The V gene lost 8 bases and the J gene lost 4 bases, with 12 bases spanning the gap. Germline loops: CDR1 SGHTA, CDR2 FQGNSA. The CDR3 runs to 13 residues. The CDR3 reads CASGRGGYNEQFF. The CDR3 coding sequence is TGTGCCAGCGGCAGGGGAGGGTACAATGAGCAGTTCTTC.